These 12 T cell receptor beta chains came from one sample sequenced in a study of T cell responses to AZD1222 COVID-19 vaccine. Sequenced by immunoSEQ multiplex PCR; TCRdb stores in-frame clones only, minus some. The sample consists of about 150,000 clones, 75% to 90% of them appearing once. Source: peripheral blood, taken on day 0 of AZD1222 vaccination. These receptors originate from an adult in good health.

The CDR3: CAWSVPGQGVKKTQYF. In nucleotides, the CDR3 is TGTGCCTGGAGTGTCCCCGGACAGGGGGTAAAAAAGACCCAGTACTTC. The chain recombines TRBV30 with TRBJ2-5, with TRBD1 identical over 10 bases. V lost 0 bases and J lost 6; bases outside the gene matches: 10. The CDR3 spans 16 residues. CDR1 GTSNPN and CDR2 SVGIG come from the germline V gene (reference sequence).

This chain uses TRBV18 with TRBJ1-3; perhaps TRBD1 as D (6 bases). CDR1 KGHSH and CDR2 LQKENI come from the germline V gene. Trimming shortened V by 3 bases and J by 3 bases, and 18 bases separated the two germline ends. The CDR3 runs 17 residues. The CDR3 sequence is CASSPPDSPPFGNTIYF. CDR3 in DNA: TGTGCCAGCTCACCTCCGGACAGCCCTCCATTTGGAAACACCATATATTTT.

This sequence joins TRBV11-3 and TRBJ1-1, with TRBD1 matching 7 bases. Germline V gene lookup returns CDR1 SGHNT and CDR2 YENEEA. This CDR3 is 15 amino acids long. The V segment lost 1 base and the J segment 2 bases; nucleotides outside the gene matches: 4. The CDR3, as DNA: TGTGCCAGCAGCTTAGGGCAGGGGGAAAACACTGAAGCTTTCTTT. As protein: CASSLGQGENTEAFF. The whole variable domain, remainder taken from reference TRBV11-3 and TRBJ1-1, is EAGVVQSPRYKIIEKKQPVAFWCNPISGHNTLYWYLQNLGQGPELLIRYENEEAVDDSQLPKDRFSAERLKGVDSTLKIQPAELGDSAVYLCASSLGQGENTEAFFGQGTRLTVV.

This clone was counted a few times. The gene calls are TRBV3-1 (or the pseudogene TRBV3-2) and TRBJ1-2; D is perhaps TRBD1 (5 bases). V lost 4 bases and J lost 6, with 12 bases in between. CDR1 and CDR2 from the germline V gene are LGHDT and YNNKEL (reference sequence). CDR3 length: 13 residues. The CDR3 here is CASSPGPGDGYTF. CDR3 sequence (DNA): TGTGCCAGCAGCCCAGGCCCGGGGGATGGCTACACCTTC.

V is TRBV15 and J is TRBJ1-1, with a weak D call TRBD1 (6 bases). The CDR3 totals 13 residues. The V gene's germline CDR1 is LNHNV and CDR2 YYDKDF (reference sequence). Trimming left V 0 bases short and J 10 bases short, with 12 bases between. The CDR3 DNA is TGTGCCACCAGCAGAGAGCCACAGGGTGTAGCTTTCTTT. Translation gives CATSREPQGVAFF.

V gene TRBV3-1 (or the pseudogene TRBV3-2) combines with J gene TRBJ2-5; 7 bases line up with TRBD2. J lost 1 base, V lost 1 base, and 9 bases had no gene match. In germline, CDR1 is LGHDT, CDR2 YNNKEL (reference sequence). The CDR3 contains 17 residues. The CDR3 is CASSQAGGLPVQETQYF. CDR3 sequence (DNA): TGTGCCAGCAGCCAAGCGGGGGGACTACCCGTCCAAGAGACCCAGTACTTC.

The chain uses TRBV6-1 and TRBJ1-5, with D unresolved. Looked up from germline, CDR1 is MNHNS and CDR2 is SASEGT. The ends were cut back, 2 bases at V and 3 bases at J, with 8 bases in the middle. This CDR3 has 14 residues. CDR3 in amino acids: CASSESGYNQPQHF. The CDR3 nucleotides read TGTGCCAGCAGTGAATCCGGATACAATCAGCCCCAGCATTTT.

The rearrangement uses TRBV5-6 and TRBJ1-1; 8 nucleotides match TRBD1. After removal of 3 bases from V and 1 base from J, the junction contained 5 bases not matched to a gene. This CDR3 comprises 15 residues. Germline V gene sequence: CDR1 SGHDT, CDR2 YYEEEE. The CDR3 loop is CASSSVDRANTEAFF. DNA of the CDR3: TGTGCCAGCAGCTCGGTGGACAGGGCGAACACTGAAGCTTTCTTT.

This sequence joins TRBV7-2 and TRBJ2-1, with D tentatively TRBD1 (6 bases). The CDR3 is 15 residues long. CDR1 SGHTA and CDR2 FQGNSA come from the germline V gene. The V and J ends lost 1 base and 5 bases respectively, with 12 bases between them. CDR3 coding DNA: TGTGCCAGCAGCTTAGTTCTGGGGGCCAACAATGAGCAGTTCTTC. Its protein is CASSLVLGANNEQFF.

The CDR3: CASSQDPAENIQYF. The CDR3 DNA follows: TGTGCCAGCAGCCAAGATCCGGCAGAAAACATTCAGTACTTC. V is TRBV14 and J is TRBJ2-4, with D unresolved. CDR1 and CDR2 from the germline V gene are SGHDN and FVKESK. V lost 0 bases to trimming and J lost 5 bases, with 8 bases between them. The CDR3 consists of 14 residues.

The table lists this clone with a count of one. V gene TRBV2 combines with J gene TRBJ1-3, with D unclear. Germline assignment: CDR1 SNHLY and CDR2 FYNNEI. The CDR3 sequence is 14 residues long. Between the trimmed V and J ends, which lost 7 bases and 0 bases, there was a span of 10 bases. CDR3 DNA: TGTGCCAGCAAGGGTCCCTACTCTGGAAACACCATATATTTT. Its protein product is CASKGPYSGNTIYF.

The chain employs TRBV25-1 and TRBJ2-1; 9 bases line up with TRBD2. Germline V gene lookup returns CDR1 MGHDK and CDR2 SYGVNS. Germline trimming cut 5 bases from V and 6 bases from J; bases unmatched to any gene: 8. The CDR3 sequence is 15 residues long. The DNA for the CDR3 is TGTGCCAGCAGTAGAGCAGGGACTAGCAGCAATGAGCAGTTCTTC. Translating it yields CASSRAGTSSNEQFF. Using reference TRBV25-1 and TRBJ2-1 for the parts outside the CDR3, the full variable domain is EADIYQTPRYLVIGTGKKITLECSQTMGHDKMYWYQQDPGMELHLIHYSYGVNSTEKGDLSSESTVSRIRTEHFPLTLESARPSHTSQYLCASSRAGTSSNEQFFGPGTRLTVL.